The present T cell receptor beta chain was sequenced within a study of T cell changes during pregnancy in multiple sclerosis (dated by TCRdb to between 2018 and 2021). At the level of the whole study: The study examined how the T cell repertoire changed over the course of pregnancy in women with multiple sclerosis.

The library was generated by the immunoSEQ multiplex PCR assay. The source is immuneACCESS, and TCRdb retained only in-frame sequences with V and J called. Part of the clones is not carried over; for the studies checked, unresolved V genes explain less than half of this, and the remainder is unexplained. This sample has tens of thousands of clones in its table, and roughly 89% of those were observed once. About 0.5% of the sample is held by the ten biggest clonotypes. V and J are trimmed by 5 bases and 3 bases, and the gene matches miss 4 bases of the junction. From cysteine to phenylalanine, the CDR3 is 14 amino acids long. Only the CDR3 region is kept as DNA, spanning 42 bases read in frame from base 1. The germline V gene (reference sequence) gives CDR1 as LNHDA and CDR2 as SQIVND. This clone was seen only a few times. Which antigen it targets is not known. No much larger clonotype is one base removed from it; base qualities were not supplied.

In this chain, TRBV19 is recombined with TRBJ1-2; TRBD1 fits 9 bases in the junction. This TCR was recovered from a female donor in good health, enrolled as a control in a pregnancy study. Source: CD4+ T cells from peripheral blood mononuclear cells, taken in the third trimester of pregnancy. The sequenced DNA: TGTGCCAGTAGTTCCGACAGGGGGTACTATGGCTACACCTTC. It translates to CASSSDRGYYGYTF.